This record covers a single TCR beta chain. Its specificity is unknown. As to time point: recipient sample about 28 days before transplant, after cytoreduction. V was cut by 5 bases and J by 6 bases, with 10 bases left in between. Germline V gives CDR1 MNHEY, CDR2 SVGAGI. The CDR3 covers 13 residues. This record comes from a study of T cell clonotyping in hematopoietic cell transplantation. Study-wide results and caveats: Graft donor and pretransplant recipient Inverse Simpson Index values predicted broader posttransplant TCR diversity.

The protocol was immunoSEQ multiplex PCR, while the TCRdb copy is restricted to in-frame clones and leaves out a portion. The repertoire holds 35,000 to 50,000 clones, with roughly 85% as singletons. The chain employs TRBV6-5 and TRBJ2-2; perhaps TRBD1 as D (6 bases). The input for sequencing was peripheral blood mononuclear cells, taken before stem cell transplant. The TCR comes from a man aged 55 to 70 with acute myeloid leukemia. Some clones in this sample may be carry-over from other donors' samples. The CDR3 DNA is TGTGCCAGCAGTACTACAGGGTCCGGGGAGCTGTTTTTT. Residues: CASSTTGSGELFF.